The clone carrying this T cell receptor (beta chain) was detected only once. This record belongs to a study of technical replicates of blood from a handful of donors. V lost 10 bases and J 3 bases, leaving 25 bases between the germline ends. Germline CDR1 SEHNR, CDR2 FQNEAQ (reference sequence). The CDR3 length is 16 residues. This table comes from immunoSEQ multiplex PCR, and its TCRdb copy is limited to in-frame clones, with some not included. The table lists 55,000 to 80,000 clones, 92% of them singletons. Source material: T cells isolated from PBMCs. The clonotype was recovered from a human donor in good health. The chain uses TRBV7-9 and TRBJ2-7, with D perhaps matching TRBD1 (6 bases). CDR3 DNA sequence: TGTGCCACCCAGAACAGTAATTCAGGGGACCTCTACGAGCAGTACTTC. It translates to CATQNSNSGDLYEQYF.